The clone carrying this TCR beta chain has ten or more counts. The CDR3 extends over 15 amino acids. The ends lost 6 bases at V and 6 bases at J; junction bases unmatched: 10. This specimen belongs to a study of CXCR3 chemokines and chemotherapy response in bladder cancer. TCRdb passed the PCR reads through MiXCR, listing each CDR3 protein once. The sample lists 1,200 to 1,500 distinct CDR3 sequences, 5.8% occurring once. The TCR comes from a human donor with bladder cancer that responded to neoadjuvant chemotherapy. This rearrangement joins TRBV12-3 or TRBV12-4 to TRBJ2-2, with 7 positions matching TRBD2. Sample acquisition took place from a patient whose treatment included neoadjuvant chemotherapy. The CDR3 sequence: CASSLTSPKAGELFF. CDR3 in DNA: TGTGCCAGCAGCTTGACTAGCCCAAAGGCCGGGGAGCTGTTTTTT.